This T cell receptor beta chain is from a study of T cells in Graves' hyperthyroidism and ophthalmopathy. The germline CDR1 and CDR2 sequences are MNHEY and SVGAGI. Trimming at V came to 5 bases and at J to 4 bases, leaving 13 bases not matched to a gene. The CDR3 has 16 residues. The CDR3 regions of TCR beta were amplified from RNA transcripts. In the first-round RT-PCR of the TCR CDR3, the HTBI primer set was used. TCRdb re-called the multiplex PCR reads through MiXCR, storing one row per CDR3 protein. The profile covers approximately 610,000 distinct CDR3 sequences, with approximately 15% appearing a single time and over 3.5% taken by the ten largest. This clonotype was picked up many times.

The V gene is TRBV6-5, the J gene TRBJ2-7; 8 nucleotides agree with TRBD2. The origin of this receptor is a woman in her thirties or forties with Graves' ophthalmopathy. Source material: blood. The CDR3, as DNA: TGTGCCAGCAGTAGACGAACCGGGACGGGAGGGTACGAGCAGTACTTC. Translating it yields CASSRRTGTGGYEQYF.